This is a list of T cell receptor beta chains from one sample in a study of technical replicates of blood from a handful of donors. Here immunoSEQ multiplex PCR was the method, and the copy in TCRdb shows in-frame clones only, minus some. The sample includes nearly 95,000 clones, 90% to 96% of them seen just once. Source material: T cells isolated from PBMCs. All receptors come from a human donor in good health. CDR3s include the opening cysteine and the closing phenylalanine or tryptophan. The order of the fields is V gene, D gene, J gene, clone size, CDR3 DNA, CDR3 protein. D genes are given only for firm matches. Clone size, where shown, is once, few, many, or a class for clones that have expanded.

V gene: TRBV19; D gene: -; J gene: TRBJ1-1; clone size: -; CDR3 DNA: TGTGCCAGTAGTATGGGGCCAGGGATCATGAACACTGAAGCTTTCTTT; CDR3 protein: CASSMGPGIMNTEAFF
V gene: TRBV2; D gene: TRBD1; J gene: TRBJ2-5; clone size: -; CDR3 DNA: TGTGCCAGCAGTGAAGCGCTAGGGGCAGGGGGCGCGGAGGAGACCCAGTACTTC; CDR3 protein: CASSEALGAGGAEETQYF
V gene: TRBV9; D gene: -; J gene: TRBJ1-1; clone size: -; CDR3 DNA: TGTGCCAGCAGCATCCAGGCCTTGAACACTGAAGCTTTCTTT; CDR3 protein: CASSIQALNTEAFF
V gene: TRBV28; D gene: TRBD1; J gene: TRBJ1-5; clone size: -; CDR3 DNA: TGTGCCAGCAGTTTAACAGGGGATAGCAATCAGCCCCAGCATTTT; CDR3 protein: CASSLTGDSNQPQHF
V gene: TRBV7-2; D gene: TRBD1; J gene: TRBJ2-3; clone size: -; CDR3 DNA: TGTGCCAGCAGCTTAGGAATAGGGGGCTCAGATACGCAGTATTTT; CDR3 protein: CASSLGIGGSDTQYF
V gene: TRBV28; D gene: -; J gene: TRBJ2-7; clone size: -; CDR3 DNA: TGTGCCAGCAGACCCTACAGGGCCTCCTACGAGCAGTACTTC; CDR3 protein: CASRPYRASYEQYF
V gene: TRBV5-8; D gene: TRBD2; J gene: TRBJ2-2; clone size: -; CDR3 DNA: TGTGCCAGCAGCAGAGGGACTATAGGGACCGGGGAGCTGTTTTTT; CDR3 protein: CASSRGTIGTGELFF
V gene: TRBV7-9; D gene: -; J gene: TRBJ2-7; clone size: -; CDR3 DNA: TGTGCCAGCAGCTCATTAGGGGGCGAGCAGTACTTC; CDR3 protein: CASSSLGGEQYF
V gene: TRBV2; D gene: -; J gene: TRBJ2-7; clone size: -; CDR3 DNA: TGTGCCAGCAGGACTGGATCCTACGAGCAGTACTTC; CDR3 protein: CASRTGSYEQYF
V gene: TRBV27; D gene: -; J gene: TRBJ2-1; clone size: -; CDR3 DNA: TGTGCCAGCAGTTTATCCCCTATTAATGAGCAGTTCTTC; CDR3 protein: CASSLSPINEQFF
V gene: TRBV7-2; D gene: -; J gene: TRBJ2-1; clone size: -; CDR3 DNA: TGTGCCAGCAGCTTAGGCCCGGAGTCCCCCAATGAGCAGTTCTTC; CDR3 protein: CASSLGPESPNEQFF
V gene: TRBV29-1; D gene: TRBD1; J gene: TRBJ1-4; clone size: -; CDR3 DNA: TGCAGCGTTGAAGAACAGGGGAATGAAAAACTGTTTTTT; CDR3 protein: CSVEEQGNEKLFF
V gene: TRBV6-4; D gene: -; J gene: TRBJ2-3; clone size: -; CDR3 DNA: TGTGCCAGCAAGTACTCAGGGTCTTCAGATACGCAGTATTTT; CDR3 protein: CASKYSGSSDTQYF
V gene: TRBV5-1; D gene: -; J gene: TRBJ2-7; clone size: -; CDR3 DNA: TGCGCCAGCAGCACCGACGGGAAAGCCTACGAGCAGTACTTC; CDR3 protein: CASSTDGKAYEQYF
V gene: TRBV6-6; D gene: -; J gene: TRBJ2-7; clone size: -; CDR3 DNA: TGTGCCAGCAGTTACTCGAGTCGAGCCTCCTACGAGCAGTACTTC; CDR3 protein: CASSYSSRASYEQYF
V gene: TRBV27; D gene: -; J gene: TRBJ1-1; clone size: -; CDR3 DNA: TGTGCCAGCAGTTTAGGTCCGGGAGCGGCTGAAGCTTTCTTT; CDR3 protein: CASSLGPGAAEAFF
V gene: TRBV28; D gene: -; J gene: TRBJ2-7; clone size: -; CDR3 DNA: TGTGCCAGCAGTTTCCTCGCGGGGGCGGGCTACGAGCAGTACTTC; CDR3 protein: CASSFLAGAGYEQYF
V gene: TRBV29-1; D gene: -; J gene: TRBJ1-1; clone size: -; CDR3 DNA: TGCAGCGTTGTTTTCGCAGAAAACACTGAAGCTTTCTTT; CDR3 protein: CSVVFAENTEAFF
V gene: TRBV4-3; D gene: TRBD1; J gene: TRBJ2-7; clone size: -; CDR3 DNA: TGCGCCAGCAGCCAAGTGGCAGGGGGCTACGAGCAGTACTTC; CDR3 protein: CASSQVAGGYEQYF
V gene: TRBV9; D gene: -; J gene: TRBJ2-1; clone size: -; CDR3 DNA: TGTGCCAGCACCCTGTCCGGGACTCCTTACAATGAGCAGTTCTTC; CDR3 protein: CASTLSGTPYNEQFF
V gene: TRBV7-8; D gene: TRBD2; J gene: TRBJ2-5; clone size: -; CDR3 DNA: TGTGCCAGCAGCCCCAGCGGGAGCTTGTTGGAGACCCAGTACTTC; CDR3 protein: CASSPSGSLLETQYF
V gene: TRBV7-8; D gene: -; J gene: TRBJ2-1; clone size: -; CDR3 DNA: TGTGCCAGCAGCGAAAACAGGGATGAGCAGTTCTTC; CDR3 protein: CASSENRDEQFF
V gene: TRBV5-4; D gene: -; J gene: TRBJ2-7; clone size: -; CDR3 DNA: TGTGCCAGCAGCTTGGATTTAGACAGCTACTACGAGCAGTACTTC; CDR3 protein: CASSLDLDSYYEQYF
V gene: TRBV10-3; D gene: -; J gene: TRBJ1-2; clone size: -; CDR3 DNA: TGTGCCATCAGTGAGGGACAGAGAAACACCTTC; CDR3 protein: CAISEGQRNTF
V gene: TRBV6-5; D gene: -; J gene: TRBJ2-2; clone size: -; CDR3 DNA: TGTGCCAGCAACGGCGGGAAGGGGGAGCTGTTTTTT; CDR3 protein: CASNGGKGELFF
V gene: TRBV9; D gene: -; J gene: TRBJ1-1; clone size: -; CDR3 DNA: TGTGCCAGCAGCGTAGACGTTGCGGGGACTGAAGCTTTCTTT; CDR3 protein: CASSVDVAGTEAFF
V gene: TRBV19; D gene: -; J gene: TRBJ1-2; clone size: -; CDR3 DNA: TGTGCCAGTAGTATGGGCGTCTCTAACTATGGCTACACCTTC; CDR3 protein: CASSMGVSNYGYTF
V gene: TRBV7-6; D gene: -; J gene: TRBJ2-1; clone size: -; CDR3 DNA: TGTGCCAGCTCCTATCGGGAGCGTTTCAATGAGCAGTTCTTC; CDR3 protein: CASSYRERFNEQFF
V gene: TRBV30; D gene: -; J gene: TRBJ2-7; clone size: -; CDR3 DNA: TGTGCCTGGAGTCCTCTTAGCGGCTACGAGCAGTACTTC; CDR3 protein: CAWSPLSGYEQYF
V gene: TRBV5-1; D gene: -; J gene: TRBJ2-7; clone size: -; CDR3 DNA: TGCGCCAGCAGCCCCCCAGTTTCTTACGAGCAGTACTTC; CDR3 protein: CASSPPVSYEQYF
V gene: TRBV7-9; D gene: -; J gene: TRBJ2-1; clone size: -; CDR3 DNA: TGTGCCAGCAGCTTATCTACTAGCTACAATGAGCAGTTCTTC; CDR3 protein: CASSLSTSYNEQFF
V gene: TRBV19; D gene: -; J gene: TRBJ2-7; clone size: -; CDR3 DNA: TGTGCCAGTACATCAGGCTTTCTCCCCTACGAGCAGTACTTC; CDR3 protein: CASTSGFLPYEQYF
V gene: TRBV10-3; D gene: TRBD1; J gene: TRBJ1-5; clone size: -; CDR3 DNA: TGTGCCATCCGGGACAGAGATAATCAGCCCCAGCATTTT; CDR3 protein: CAIRDRDNQPQHF
V gene: TRBV7-6; D gene: -; J gene: TRBJ2-1; clone size: -; CDR3 DNA: TGTGCCAGCAGCTTAGCGCGCGGGATCGGCGATGAGCAGTTCTTC; CDR3 protein: CASSLARGIGDEQFF
V gene: TRBV7-3; D gene: -; J gene: TRBJ1-2; clone size: once; CDR3 DNA: TGTGCCAGCAGCTTAATAGGGCAGGGCGACTATGGCTACACCTTC; CDR3 protein: CASSLIGQGDYGYTF
V gene: TRBV15; D gene: -; J gene: TRBJ1-1; clone size: -; CDR3 DNA: TGTGCCACCAGCAGAGACAGGGAGGTAACTGAAGCTTTCTTT; CDR3 protein: CATSRDREVTEAFF
V gene: TRBV5-5; D gene: -; J gene: TRBJ1-2; clone size: once; CDR3 DNA: TGTGCCAGCAGTGTGCCCCCAGGGTTGGGCTACACCTTC; CDR3 protein: CASSVPPGLGYTF
V gene: TRBV4-2; D gene: -; J gene: TRBJ2-1; clone size: -; CDR3 DNA: TGTGCCAGCAGCCTGCGCCTAAACAATGAGCAGTTCTTC; CDR3 protein: CASSLRLNNEQFF
V gene: TRBV5-8; D gene: -; J gene: TRBJ2-7; clone size: -; CDR3 DNA: TGTGCCAGCAGCTATACCCTAGGGGCCTTCACCTACGAGCAGTACTTC; CDR3 protein: CASSYTLGAFTYEQYF
V gene: TRBV30; D gene: TRBD1; J gene: TRBJ1-5; clone size: -; CDR3 DNA: TGTGCCTGGAGTGGACAGGGCGTACAGCCCCAGCATTTT; CDR3 protein: CAWSGQGVQPQHF
V gene: TRBV27; D gene: -; J gene: TRBJ2-1; clone size: -; CDR3 DNA: TGTGCCAGCAGTCCGACAGGCTACAATGAGCAGTTCTTC; CDR3 protein: CASSPTGYNEQFF
V gene: TRBV18; D gene: -; J gene: TRBJ1-1; clone size: -; CDR3 DNA: TGTGCCAGCTCCCAAGGGGGACAGAACACTGAAGCTTTCTTT; CDR3 protein: CASSQGGQNTEAFF
V gene: TRBV7-2; D gene: TRBD2; J gene: TRBJ2-5; clone size: once; CDR3 DNA: TGTGCCAGCAGCCGGACTAGCGGGAGGGGAGGGGAGACCCAGTACTTC; CDR3 protein: CASSRTSGRGGETQYF
V gene: TRBV29-1; D gene: TRBD2; J gene: TRBJ2-7; clone size: -; CDR3 DNA: TGCAGCGTTGAAGATGGGAGCGGGAGAACACCCTACGAGCAGTACTTC; CDR3 protein: CSVEDGSGRTPYEQYF
V gene: TRBV25-1; D gene: TRBD1; J gene: TRBJ1-2; clone size: -; CDR3 DNA: TGTGCCAGCAGTGCCGGACAGGGGAACTATGGCTACACCTTC; CDR3 protein: CASSAGQGNYGYTF
V gene: TRBV30; D gene: TRBD2; J gene: TRBJ2-1; clone size: -; CDR3 DNA: TGTGCCTGGAGCCGGACTAGCGGGAAAGGTGAGCAGTTCTTC; CDR3 protein: CAWSRTSGKGEQFF
V gene: TRBV6-5; D gene: TRBD2; J gene: TRBJ2-7; clone size: once; CDR3 DNA: TGTGCCAGCAGTTACGACGGGAGGGGTCCCCCGTGGGAGCAGTACTTC; CDR3 protein: CASSYDGRGPPWEQYF
V gene: TRBV10-3; D gene: -; J gene: TRBJ1-1; clone size: -; CDR3 DNA: TGTGCCATCAGTGAGAGCGGGACCCCTGAAGCTTTCTTT; CDR3 protein: CAISESGTPEAFF
V gene: TRBV6-5; D gene: -; J gene: TRBJ1-1; clone size: -; CDR3 DNA: TGTGCCAGCAGGGAGACGGATGAAATGAACACTGAAGCTTTCTTT; CDR3 protein: CASRETDEMNTEAFF
V gene: TRBV28; D gene: -; J gene: TRBJ1-1; clone size: -; CDR3 DNA: TGTGCCAGCAGTTTTTTCGGAGGGTTCACTGAAGCTTTCTTT; CDR3 protein: CASSFFGGFTEAFF